Sequencing of this T cell receptor beta chain was carried out in a study of shared clonotypes between healthy human individuals. Notes on the study in general: The study generally estimated greater richness for naive than memory subsets.

This CDR3 comprises 16 residues. Germline CDR1 is SGHVS and CDR2 is FNYEAQ. Deletions cut 1 base from V and 0 bases from J, with 7 bases between. Nashville, Tennessee was home to all donors, each a Caucasian adult. Per the original data handling: Filtering of immunoSEQ junctional sequences could not match full-length read filtering. Profiling relied on immunoSEQ multiplex PCR, and the TCRdb table lists in-frame clones only, not all of them. Clone size and the V and J calls come from that table; the DNA yielded D and trimming. Of over a million clones listed, around 95% are singletons. Remarks on this clone: Antigen: not known.

The clonotype originates from a man aged 30 to 39 in good health. The sample was naive CD4+ T cells sorted from blood. Noted subset: CD45RA+ positively selected. The genes are TRBV7-6 and TRBJ2-6; a possible D gene is TRBD1 (5 bases). The CDR3 nucleotides are TGTGCCAGCAGCTTAGGACAGAACTCTGGGGCCAACGTCCTGACTTTC. Amino acid sequence: CASSLGQNSGANVLTF.